Below are 22 T cell receptor beta chains sequenced from a single sample in a study of shared clonotypes between healthy human individuals. Method: immunoSEQ multiplex PCR; TCRdb's copy keeps in-frame clones and lacks some. The table has around 650,000 clones, around 96% seen once. Naive-designated CD8 cells lacked CD45RO, were positively enriched for CCR7, and omitted terminally differentiated effector memory CD45RA+ cells. Sequenced input: naive CD8+ T cells sorted from blood. These receptors were taken from a woman in her thirties in good health.

V usage is TRBV6-5 and J usage is TRBJ2-7; D possibly corresponds to TRBD2 (6 bases). The germline V and J ends were trimmed by 5 bases and 0 bases, with 11 bases remaining between them. Germline CDR1 MNHEY, CDR2 SVGAGI. The CDR3 runs to 14 residues. CDR3 protein: CASSTGLYSYEQYF. CDR3 DNA sequence: TGTGCCAGCAGTACGGGACTTTACTCCTACGAGCAGTACTTC.

V gene TRBV27 combines with J gene TRBJ2-5, with unresolved D. Per germline, CDR1 MNHEY and CDR2 SMNVEV (reference sequence). V lost 2 bases and J 9 bases, leaving 13 bases between the germline ends. This CDR3 is built from 13 residues. The CDR3 here is CASSLRRSAAQYF. The CDR3 DNA reads as TGTGCCAGCAGTTTAAGGCGGTCCGCGGCCCAGTACTTC.

CDR3 sequence: CASSTWTALNQPQHF. The CDR3, as DNA: TGTGCCAGCAGCACCTGGACAGCTCTCAATCAGCCCCAGCATTTT. The chain couples TRBV7-7 to TRBJ1-5, with D perhaps matching TRBD1 (6 bases). Trimming cost V 5 bases and J 3 bases, with 14 bases left between them. From germline, CDR1 is SSHAT and CDR2 FNYEAQ (reference sequence). The length of the CDR3 is 15 residues.

This sequence joins TRBV15 and TRBJ2-7; 8 bases align to TRBD2. Germline CDR1 reads LNHNV; CDR2 reads YYDKDF (reference sequence). CDR3 length: 16 amino acids. The V gene end was trimmed by 5 bases and the J gene end by 5 bases; junction bases not matched to a gene: 14. CDR3 residues: CATSGGGSAGANEQYF. CDR3 DNA: TGTGCCACCAGCGGCGGGGGGTCTGCGGGAGCTAACGAGCAGTACTTC. The full variable domain, completed using reference TRBV15 and TRBJ2-7, is DAMVIQNPRYQVTQFGKPVTLSCSQTLNHNVMYWYQQKSSQAPKLLFHYYDKDFNNEADTPDNFQSRRPNTSFCFLDIRSPGLGDTAMYLCATSGGGSAGANEQYFGPGTRLTVT.

CDR3 protein: CASSLSRDGYEQYF. CDR3 in DNA: TGCGCCAGCAGCCTGTCCCGGGACGGGTACGAGCAGTACTTC. The V and J genes are TRBV4-1 and TRBJ2-7; possibly TRBD1 or TRBD2 for D (5 bases each). This CDR3 has 14 amino acids. Per the germline V gene, CDR1 is MGHRA and CDR2 is YSYEKL. V dropped 4 bases and J dropped 4 bases, with 14 bases sitting between them.

The rearrangement uses TRBV30 and TRBJ2-7; TRBD2 is a possible D gene (6 bases). CDR3 size: 14 residues. The germline V and J ends were trimmed by 2 bases and 0 bases, with 11 bases remaining between them. Germline CDR1 GTSNPN, CDR2 SVGIG (reference sequence). The CDR3 DNA reads as TGTGCCTGGAGTTGGGGGGATTCCTCCTACGAGCAGTACTTC. Translating gives CAWSWGDSSYEQYF.

This clone was counted once. The chain carries TRBV9 and TRBJ2-5; no definite D call. The CDR3 loop spans 13 amino acids. The germline V gene has CDR1 SGDLS and CDR2 YYNGEE. Between the trimmed V and J ends, which lost 1 base and 4 bases, there was a span of 8 bases. The CDR3 DNA is TGTGCCAGCAGCGTACTGTCCGGAGAGACCCAGTACTTC. Protein sequence: CASSVLSGETQYF.

J is TRBJ1-4 and V is TRBV6-5; 12 bases align to TRBD1. The germline V gene has CDR1 MNHEY and CDR2 SVGAGI. This CDR3 has 15 amino acids. The J segment lost 7 bases and the V segment lost 3 bases, leaving 3 bases of the junction unmatched. CDR3 bases: TGTGCCAGCAGTTATGGGACAGGGGGCGGTGAAAAACTGTTTTTT. This codes for CASSYGTGGGEKLFF.

This sequence joins TRBV7-9 and TRBJ1-2; D is undetermined. The CDR3 has 13 residues. Germline V gene lookup returns CDR1 SEHNR and CDR2 FQNEAQ (reference sequence). Trimming pared 1 base from V and 4 bases from J, leaving 7 bases between. The CDR3 DNA sequence: TGTGCCAGCAGCTTAGTTTTGGGCTATGGCTACACCTTC. Translating gives CASSLVLGYGYTF.

The V gene is TRBV6-5, the J gene TRBJ2-1; D is uncertain. CDR3 size: 12 residues. CDR1 is MNHEY, CDR2 SVGAGI, per germline. V gave up 0 bases and J gave up 12 bases, with 9 bases separating them. This CDR3 reads CASSYSSMAQFF. The CDR3 nucleotides read TGTGCCAGCAGTTACTCGAGTATGGCGCAGTTCTTC.

The V gene is TRBV28, the J gene TRBJ2-2, with D hard to call. The V gene lost 1 base and the J gene lost 1 base, with 7 bases spanning the gap. The CDR3 is 15 residues long. Germline values: CDR1 MDHEN, CDR2 SYDVKM. The DNA for the CDR3 is TGTGCCAGCAGTTTATATCAGGAGAACACCGGGGAGCTGTTTTTT. It is translated as CASSLYQENTGELFF.

This sequence joins TRBV13 and TRBJ2-1; D possibly corresponds to TRBD2 (5 bases). There are 14 residues in the CDR3. Trimming cost V 4 bases and J 8 bases, with 15 bases left between them. Germline V CDR1 and CDR2: PRHDT, FYEKMQ (reference sequence). This CDR3 reads CASSSRDSFYEQFF. CDR3 DNA: TGTGCCAGCAGCTCCCGGGATAGCTTCTATGAGCAGTTCTTC.

V gene TRBV7-2 combines with J gene TRBJ2-5; TRBD2 matches at 14 bases. The J call may be incorrect, as the DNA end agrees better with TRBJ2-7. The CDR3 has 17 residues. Germline V gene data show CDR1 as SGHTA and CDR2 as FQGNSA. The CDR3 reads CASSSPGTSGSPYEQYF. For the CDR3, the DNA is TGTGCCAGCAGCTCCCCCGGGACTAGCGGGAGTCCCTACGAGCAGTACTTC.

This clone was observed a single time. The chain carries TRBV11-2 and TRBJ2-1, with D tentatively TRBD2 (5 bases). CDR3 length equals 15 residues. CDR1 and CDR2 (germline): SGHAT, FQNNGV. With 5 bases removed from V and 5 bases from J, the gap between germline ends came to 16 bases. This chain's CDR3 is CASSLRWERDNEQFF. CDR3 DNA: TGTGCCAGCAGCCTCCGGTGGGAGAGGGACAATGAGCAGTTCTTC.

The chain is built from TRBV28 and TRBJ2-1; tentative D call: TRBD2 (5 bases). Between the trimmed V and J ends, which lost 5 bases and 3 bases, there was a span of 11 bases. The CDR3 sequence is 14 residues long. The germline gives CDR1 MDHEN, CDR2 SYDVKM. The CDR3 sequence is CASSTGLYYNEQFF. The CDR3 DNA reads TGTGCCAGCAGTACCGGACTTTACTACAATGAGCAGTTCTTC. The full variable domain, in which reference TRBV28 and TRBJ2-1 provide the parts outside the CDR3, is DVKVTQSSRYLVKRTGEKVFLECVQDMDHENMFWYRQDPGLGLRLIYFSYDVKMKEKGDIPEGYSVSREKKERFSLILESASTNQTSMYLCASSTGLYYNEQFFGPGTRLTVL.

The J gene is TRBJ2-3, the V gene TRBV5-1, with TRBD2 identical over 9 bases. Germline values: CDR1 SGHRS, CDR2 YFSETQ. The CDR3 runs to 15 residues. V lost 1 base to trimming and J lost 4 bases; unmatched junction nucleotides: 4. The CDR3: CASSLQREVPDTQYF. Written as DNA, the CDR3 is TGCGCCAGCAGCTTGCAGCGGGAGGTCCCAGATACGCAGTATTTT.

The chain is built from TRBV4-1 and TRBJ2-5, with TRBD2 identical over 8 bases. This CDR3 is 16 amino acids long. Germline CDR1 reads MGHRA; CDR2 reads YSYEKL. V trimming: 2 bases; J trimming: 2 bases; junction bases outside the gene matches: 7. This CDR3 reads CASSQRTGGLQETQYF. CDR3 coding DNA: TGCGCCAGCAGCCAACGCACGGGGGGGTTGCAAGAGACCCAGTACTTC.

V usage is TRBV2 and J usage is TRBJ2-5, with D possibly matching TRBD1 (6 bases). The V end lost 7 bases, the J end lost 1 base, and 31 bases lay between the germline ends. This CDR3 has 20 residues. CDR1 SNHLY and CDR2 FYNNEI come from the germline V gene. This CDR3 is CASMNRDGGFGGDLQETQYF. DNA for the CDR3: TGTGCCAGCATGAACCGGGACGGTGGCTTTGGGGGCGACCTCCAAGAGACCCAGTACTTC.

The chain joins TRBV9 to TRBJ1-3, with D possibly being TRBD1 (5 bases). CDR1 SGDLS and CDR2 YYNGEE come from the germline V gene. CDR3 length equals 16 residues. V lost 4 bases and J 0 bases, leaving 14 bases between the germline ends. The CDR3 here is CASSSSSGISGNTIYF. CDR3 in DNA: TGTGCCAGCAGCTCCTCCTCAGGGATCTCTGGAAACACCATATATTTT.

V and J are TRBV9 and TRBJ2-7; D gene uncertain. V was clipped by 5 bases and J by 1 base, with 10 bases between them. The CDR3 runs 13 residues. Germline CDR1 is SGDLS and CDR2 is YYNGEE. The CDR3: CASSAPHSYEQYF. The DNA of the CDR3 is TGTGCCAGCAGTGCCCCCCATTCCTACGAGCAGTACTTC.

J is TRBJ2-1 and V is TRBV7-9, with a weak D call TRBD2 (6 bases). CDR1 SEHNR and CDR2 FQNEAQ come from the germline V gene (reference sequence). The CDR3 consists of 15 residues. Trimming took 5 bases from V and 12 from J, leaving 23 bases between them. CDR3 residues: CASSPPKIGRGGQFF. CDR3 bases: TGTGCCAGCAGCCCACCCAAGATCGGGAGAGGTGGGCAGTTCTTC.

The rearrangement joins TRBV5-1 to TRBJ2-1; 11 bases line up with TRBD2. This CDR3 comprises 15 residues. Germline trimming cut 4 bases from V and 5 bases from J; bases unmatched to any gene: 5. In germline, CDR1 is SGHRS, CDR2 YFSETQ. CDR3 residues: CASSPTSGSDNEQFF. The CDR3 DNA sequence: TGCGCCAGCAGCCCAACTAGCGGGAGCGACAATGAGCAGTTCTTC.